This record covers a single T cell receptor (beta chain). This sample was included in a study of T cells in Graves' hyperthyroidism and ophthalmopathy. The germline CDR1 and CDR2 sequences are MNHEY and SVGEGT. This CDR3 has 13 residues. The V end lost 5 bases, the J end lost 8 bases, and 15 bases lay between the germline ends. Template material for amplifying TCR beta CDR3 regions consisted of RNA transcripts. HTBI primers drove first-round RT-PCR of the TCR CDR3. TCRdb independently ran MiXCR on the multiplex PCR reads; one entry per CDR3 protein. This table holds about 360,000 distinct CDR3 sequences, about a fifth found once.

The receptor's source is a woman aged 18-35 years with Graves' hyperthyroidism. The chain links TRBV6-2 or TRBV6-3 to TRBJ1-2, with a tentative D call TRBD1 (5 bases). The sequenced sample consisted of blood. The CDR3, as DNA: TGTGCCAGCAGTCCGACAGTACTTGCCGGCTACACCTTC. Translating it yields CASSPTVLAGYTF.